A selection of T cell receptor beta chains follows, all from one sample in a study of T cells after yellow fever vaccination. TCRdb fed the 5' RACE reads into MiXCR, producing one record per CDR3 protein. The repertoire holds approximately 250,000 distinct CDR3 sequences, approximately 6.3% seen once, with roughly 1% in the top ten. The source was CD4+ T cells sorted from PBMCs, collected on the day of the yellow fever booster vaccination. The receptors originated from a man aged 30-40 years who received the YFV17D yellow fever vaccine. CDR3s include the opening cysteine and the closing phenylalanine or tryptophan. D genes are given only for firm matches. Clone size is given for some rows only: seen once, a few or many times, or a class if the clone is expanded.

clone size: few; D gene: .; J gene: TRBJ2-2; V gene: TRBV4-3; CDR3 DNA: TGCGCCAGCAGCCAAGGGGGAGGTCAGAACACCGGGGAGCTGTTTTTT; CDR3 protein: CASSQGGGQNTGELFF
clone size: many; D gene: .; J gene: TRBJ2-1; V gene: TRBV20-1; CDR3 DNA: TGCAGTGCTAGTAATCGGTTAAGAAATGAGCAGTTCTTC; CDR3 protein: CSASNRLRNEQFF
clone size: many; D gene: .; J gene: TRBJ2-1; V gene: TRBV6-5; CDR3 DNA: TGTGCCGCGGCAGATTCCTACAATGAGCAGTTCTTC; CDR3 protein: CAAADSYNEQFF
clone size: many; D gene: .; J gene: TRBJ2-1; V gene: TRBV6-2/TRBV6-3; CDR3 DNA: TGTGCCAGCAGCTCCCCCTCTGGGGCCCGTGATTTCTTC; CDR3 protein: CASSSPSGARDFF
clone size: .; D gene: .; J gene: TRBJ2-3; V gene: TRBV18; CDR3 DNA: TGTGCCAGCTCACCACCCGCCCGCACAGATACGCAGTATTTT; CDR3 protein: CASSPPARTDTQYF
clone size: many; D gene: .; J gene: TRBJ2-2; V gene: TRBV5-1; CDR3 DNA: TGCGCCAGCAGCCCAGGTCCGGGCACCGGGGAGCTGTTTTTT; CDR3 protein: CASSPGPGTGELFF
clone size: many; D gene: .; J gene: TRBJ2-7; V gene: TRBV5-1; CDR3 DNA: TGCGCCAGCAGCTTGGAGGCTGGCTACGAGCAGTACTTC; CDR3 protein: CASSLEAGYEQYF
clone size: few; D gene: .; J gene: TRBJ2-7; V gene: TRBV20-1; CDR3 DNA: TGCAGTGCTAGTAGGATAGGGGGTTACGAGCAGTACTTC; CDR3 protein: CSASRIGGYEQYF
clone size: .; D gene: .; J gene: TRBJ1-3; V gene: TRBV6-5; CDR3 DNA: TGTGCCAGCAGTAACCGGGACGGTCTCGACACCATATATTTT; CDR3 protein: CASSNRDGLDTIYF
clone size: few; D gene: .; J gene: TRBJ1-4; V gene: TRBV7-9; CDR3 DNA: TGTGCCAGCAGCCGTCGACAGAATAATGAAAAACTGTTTTTT; CDR3 protein: CASSRRQNNEKLFF
clone size: few; D gene: .; J gene: TRBJ1-1; V gene: TRBV5-1; CDR3 DNA: TGCGCCAGCAGCTTGGAGGCTTTAAACACTGAAGCTTTCTTT; CDR3 protein: CASSLEALNTEAFF
clone size: .; D gene: TRBD1; J gene: TRBJ1-5; V gene: TRBV5-1; CDR3 DNA: TGCGCCAGCAGCTCCACCGGGACAGGCAATCAGCCCCAGCATTTT; CDR3 protein: CASSSTGTGNQPQHF
clone size: many; D gene: .; J gene: TRBJ1-2; V gene: TRBV3-1; CDR3 DNA: TGTGCCAGCAGCCCCAGACAGGCCCCTAACTATGGCTACACCTTC; CDR3 protein: CASSPRQAPNYGYTF
clone size: few; D gene: TRBD2; J gene: TRBJ2-1; V gene: TRBV2; CDR3 DNA: TGTGCCAGCAGTGAAGCGTTAGCGGGACTAGCGGGAGTTGAGCAGTTCTTC; CDR3 protein: CASSEALAGLAGVEQFF
clone size: few; D gene: .; J gene: TRBJ1-5; V gene: TRBV7-8; CDR3 DNA: TGTGCCAGCGCCTTTTCCGGGGATCAGCCCCAGCATTTT; CDR3 protein: CASAFSGDQPQHF
clone size: .; D gene: TRBD1; J gene: TRBJ1-1; V gene: TRBV18; CDR3 DNA: TGTGCCAGCTCACCAACAACAGGGGGGTACACTGAAGCTTTCTTT; CDR3 protein: CASSPTTGGYTEAFF
clone size: .; D gene: TRBD1; J gene: TRBJ1-6; V gene: TRBV27; CDR3 DNA: TGTGCCAGCAGTTTATCCCAGGGGGCTTATTCACCCCTCCACTTT; CDR3 protein: CASSLSQGAYSPLHF
clone size: many; D gene: TRBD1; J gene: TRBJ2-7; V gene: TRBV12-3/TRBV12-4; CDR3 DNA: TGTGCCAGCAGCCTCGGGACAGGGTTGGACGAGCAGTACTTC; CDR3 protein: CASSLGTGLDEQYF
clone size: few; D gene: .; J gene: TRBJ2-2; V gene: TRBV19; CDR3 DNA: TGTGCCAGTAGTATCGGGAACGCGAACACCGGGGAGCTGTTTTTT; CDR3 protein: CASSIGNANTGELFF
clone size: few; D gene: .; J gene: TRBJ2-5; V gene: TRBV9; CDR3 DNA: TGTGCCAGCAGCGTAGCTACAGGGAGGGGAGAGACCCAGTACTTC; CDR3 protein: CASSVATGRGETQYF
clone size: few; D gene: TRBD1; J gene: TRBJ2-5; V gene: TRBV6-1; CDR3 DNA: TGTGCCAGCAGTCTAACCCTCGGACAGGGGCGGGTTGGAGAGACCCAGTACTTC; CDR3 protein: CASSLTLGQGRVGETQYF
clone size: .; D gene: .; J gene: TRBJ1-5; V gene: TRBV12-3/TRBV12-4; CDR3 DNA: TGTGCCAGCAGTCCTACCCGGGCCAGGCCAGGGCAGCCCCAGCATTTT; CDR3 protein: CASSPTRARPGQPQHF
clone size: many; D gene: TRBD2; J gene: TRBJ2-1; V gene: TRBV20-1; CDR3 DNA: TGCAGTGCTAGAGATCTCAGAGCGGGAGGGTACAATGAGCAGTTCTTC; CDR3 protein: CSARDLRAGGYNEQFF
clone size: many; D gene: TRBD2; J gene: TRBJ2-1; V gene: TRBV4-3; CDR3 DNA: TGCGCCAGCAGCCAGCGCCAACTAGCGCGTAGCTCCTACAATGAGCAGTTCTTC; CDR3 protein: CASSQRQLARSSYNEQFF
clone size: many; D gene: .; J gene: TRBJ2-7; V gene: TRBV5-1; CDR3 DNA: TGCGCCAGCAGCTTATCACAGGGCTACGAGCAGTACTTC; CDR3 protein: CASSLSQGYEQYF
clone size: few; D gene: TRBD2; J gene: TRBJ2-5; V gene: TRBV20-1; CDR3 DNA: TGCAGTGCTAGGATTAGCGGGAGGGCCGGTCTACAAGAGACCCAGTACTTC; CDR3 protein: CSARISGRAGLQETQYF
clone size: .; D gene: .; J gene: TRBJ2-5; V gene: TRBV9; CDR3 DNA: TGTGCCAGCAGCGAAAGGACCTCGGAGACCCAGTACTTC; CDR3 protein: CASSERTSETQYF
clone size: few; D gene: TRBD2; J gene: TRBJ2-1; V gene: TRBV12-3/TRBV12-4; CDR3 DNA: TGTGCCAGCAGTTTTCAACTAGCGGGAGAGCAGTTCTTC; CDR3 protein: CASSFQLAGEQFF
clone size: .; D gene: .; J gene: TRBJ2-1; V gene: TRBV5-1; CDR3 DNA: TGCGCCAGCAAGGGGAACAATGAGCAGTTCTTC; CDR3 protein: CASKGNNEQFF
clone size: .; D gene: .; J gene: TRBJ2-2; V gene: TRBV6-2/TRBV6-3; CDR3 DNA: TGTGCCAGCAGTCAACGGGGGACCGGGGAGCTGTTTTTT; CDR3 protein: CASSQRGTGELFF
clone size: many; D gene: .; J gene: TRBJ1-1; V gene: TRBV3-1; CDR3 DNA: TGTGCCAGCAGCACCCAGACGAAGTCGAACACTGAAGCTTTCTTT; CDR3 protein: CASSTQTKSNTEAFF
clone size: many; D gene: .; J gene: TRBJ2-5; V gene: TRBV7-2; CDR3 DNA: TGTGCCAGCAGCTTAGCGGGAGGATTGGGAAAAGAGACCCAGTACTTC; CDR3 protein: CASSLAGGLGKETQYF
clone size: few; D gene: .; J gene: TRBJ1-2; V gene: TRBV20-1; CDR3 DNA: TGCAGTGCGCGCTCAGGGGAAGGAGGCTACACCTTC; CDR3 protein: CSARSGEGGYTF
clone size: .; D gene: .; J gene: TRBJ2-5; V gene: TRBV20-1; CDR3 DNA: TGCAGTGGCATGGGGCCTTGGGGGGAGACCCAGTACTTC; CDR3 protein: CSGMGPWGETQYF
clone size: .; D gene: TRBD1; J gene: TRBJ2-5; V gene: TRBV5-6; CDR3 DNA: TGTGCCACCTCCGCGGACAGGGTGGAGACCCAGTACTTC; CDR3 protein: CATSADRVETQYF
clone size: .; D gene: TRBD2; J gene: TRBJ2-3; V gene: TRBV7-9; CDR3 DNA: TGTGCCAGCAGCTTAATAAGGATGGGACTAGCGAGAGATACGCAGTATTTT; CDR3 protein: CASSLIRMGLARDTQYF
clone size: many; D gene: TRBD2; J gene: TRBJ2-1; V gene: TRBV27; CDR3 DNA: TGTGCCAGCAGCCGACTAGCGGGAGGTGATGAGCAGTTCTTC; CDR3 protein: CASSRLAGGDEQFF
clone size: .; D gene: TRBD1; J gene: TRBJ2-7; V gene: TRBV6-5; CDR3 DNA: TGTGCCAGCAGTTACTCGTCGGGACAGGTCGAGCAGTACTTC; CDR3 protein: CASSYSSGQVEQYF
clone size: .; D gene: TRBD1; J gene: TRBJ2-3; V gene: TRBV25-1; CDR3 DNA: TGTGCCAGTACAGGGGGGATTAGCGAAACAGATACGCAGTATTTT; CDR3 protein: CASTGGISETDTQYF
clone size: .; D gene: .; J gene: TRBJ1-2; V gene: TRBV24-1; CDR3 DNA: TGTGCCACCAGTGGCCTCCCACGGCCAGGGCGCGACTATGGCTACACCTTC; CDR3 protein: CATSGLPRPGRDYGYTF
clone size: few; D gene: TRBD2; J gene: TRBJ2-5; V gene: TRBV5-4; CDR3 DNA: TGTGCCAGCAGCCCATCCGGGGGGGAAGAGACCCAGTACTTC; CDR3 protein: CASSPSGGEETQYF
clone size: many; D gene: TRBD2; J gene: TRBJ2-1; V gene: TRBV10-1; CDR3 DNA: TGCGCCAGCAGTGGGGGACTGAGCGGGGCTTACAATGAGCAGTTCTTC; CDR3 protein: CASSGGLSGAYNEQFF
clone size: many; D gene: .; J gene: TRBJ2-5; V gene: TRBV10-2; CDR3 DNA: TGCGCCACCCGACAGCCGGAAGAGACCCAGTACTTC; CDR3 protein: CATRQPEETQYF
clone size: many; D gene: TRBD1; J gene: TRBJ2-2; V gene: TRBV29-1; CDR3 DNA: TGCAGCGTTGAAGAGGGACAGGGAGGGTCCGGGGAGCTGTTTTTT; CDR3 protein: CSVEEGQGGSGELFF
clone size: .; D gene: .; J gene: TRBJ2-1; V gene: TRBV5-4; CDR3 DNA: TGTGCCAGCAGCTTGGCTCGCAGCAATGAGCAGTTCTTC; CDR3 protein: CASSLARSNEQFF
clone size: few; D gene: .; J gene: TRBJ2-6; V gene: TRBV18; CDR3 DNA: TGTGCCAGCTCACCATTAGGGGGGGGATTCGACTCTGGGGCCAACGTCCTGACTTTC; CDR3 protein: CASSPLGGGFDSGANVLTF